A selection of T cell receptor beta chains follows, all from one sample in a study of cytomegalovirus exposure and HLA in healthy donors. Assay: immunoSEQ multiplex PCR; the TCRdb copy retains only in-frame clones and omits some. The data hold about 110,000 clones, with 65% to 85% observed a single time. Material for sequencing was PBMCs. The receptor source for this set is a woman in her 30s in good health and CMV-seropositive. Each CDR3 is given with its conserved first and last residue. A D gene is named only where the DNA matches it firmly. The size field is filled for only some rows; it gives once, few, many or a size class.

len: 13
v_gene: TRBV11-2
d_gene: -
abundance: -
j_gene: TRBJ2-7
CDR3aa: CASSFTSSYEQYF
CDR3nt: TGTGCCAGCAGCTTCACAAGCTCCTACGAGCAGTACTTC

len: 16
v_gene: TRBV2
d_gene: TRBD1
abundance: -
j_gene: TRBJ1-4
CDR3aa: CASSEGGWTGNEKLFF
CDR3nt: TGTGCCAGCAGTGAAGGCGGTTGGACAGGGAATGAAAAACTGTTTTTT

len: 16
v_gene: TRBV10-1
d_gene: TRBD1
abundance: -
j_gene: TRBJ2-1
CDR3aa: CASSECRQGAYNEQFF
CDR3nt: TGCGCCAGCAGTGAGTGCAGGCAGGGGGCGTACAATGAGCAGTTCTTC

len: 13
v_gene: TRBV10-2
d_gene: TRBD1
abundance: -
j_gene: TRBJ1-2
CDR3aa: CASSVQGNYGYTF
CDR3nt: TGCGCCAGCAGTGTACAGGGGAACTATGGCTACACCTTC

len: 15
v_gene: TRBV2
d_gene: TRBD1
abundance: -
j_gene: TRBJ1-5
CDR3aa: CASSKIGTGFQPQHF
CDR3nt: TGTGCCAGCAGTAAAATAGGGACAGGGTTTCAGCCCCAGCATTTT

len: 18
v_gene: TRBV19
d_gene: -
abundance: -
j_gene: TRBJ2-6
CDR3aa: CASSIVQGGGSGANVLTF
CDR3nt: TGTGCCAGTAGTATTGTCCAGGGGGGTGGCTCTGGGGCCAACGTCCTGACTTTC

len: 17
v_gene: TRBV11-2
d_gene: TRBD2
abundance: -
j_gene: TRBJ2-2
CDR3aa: CASSLGPSGIGAGELFF
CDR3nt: TGTGCCAGCAGCTTAGGTCCTAGCGGGATAGGTGCCGGGGAGCTGTTTTTT

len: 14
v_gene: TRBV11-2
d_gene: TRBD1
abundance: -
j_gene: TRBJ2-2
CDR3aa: CASSFLQGSGELFF
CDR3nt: TGTGCCAGCAGCTTTCTACAGGGGTCCGGGGAGCTGTTTTTT

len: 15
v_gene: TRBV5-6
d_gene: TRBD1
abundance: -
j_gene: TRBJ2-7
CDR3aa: CASSSTRGSSYEQYF
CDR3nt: TGTGCCAGCAGTTCGACCAGGGGGAGCTCCTACGAGCAGTACTTC

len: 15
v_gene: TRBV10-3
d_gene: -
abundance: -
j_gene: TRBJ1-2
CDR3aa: CAISEVGTSGYGYTF
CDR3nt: TGTGCCATCAGTGAAGTCGGGACAAGCGGCTATGGCTACACCTTC

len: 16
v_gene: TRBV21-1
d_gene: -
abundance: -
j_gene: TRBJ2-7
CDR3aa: CASSTGTGDPSDEQYF
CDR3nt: TGTGCCAGCAGCACGGGGACAGGGGACCCCTCAGACGAGCAGTACTTC

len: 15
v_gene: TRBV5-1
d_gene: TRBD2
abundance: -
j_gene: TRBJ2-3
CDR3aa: CASTGLAGITDTQYF
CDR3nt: TGCGCCAGCACGGGACTAGCGGGAATCACAGATACGCAGTATTTT

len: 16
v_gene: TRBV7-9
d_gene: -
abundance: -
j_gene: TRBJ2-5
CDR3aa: CASSLGVTEYQETQYF
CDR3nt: TGTGCCAGCAGCTTAGGGGTGACAGAGTACCAAGAGACCCAGTACTTC

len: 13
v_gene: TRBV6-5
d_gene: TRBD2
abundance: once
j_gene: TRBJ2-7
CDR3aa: CASSAGTTYEQYF
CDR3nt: TGTGCCAGCAGCGCCGGGACTACCTACGAGCAGTACTTC

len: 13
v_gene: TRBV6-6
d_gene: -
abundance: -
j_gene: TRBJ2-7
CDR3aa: CAIQSHPAYEQYF
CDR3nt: TGTGCCATCCAGTCACACCCCGCCTACGAGCAGTACTTC

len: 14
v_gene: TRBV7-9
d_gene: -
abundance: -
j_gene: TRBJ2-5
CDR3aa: CASSNRDYQETQYF
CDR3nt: TGTGCCAGCAGCAACCGGGACTACCAAGAGACCCAGTACTTC

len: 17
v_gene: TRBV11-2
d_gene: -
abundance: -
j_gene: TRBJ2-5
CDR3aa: CASSPRGGGGLVETQYF
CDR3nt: TGTGCCAGCAGCCCCCGGGGAGGAGGAGGCCTCGTGGAGACCCAGTACTTC

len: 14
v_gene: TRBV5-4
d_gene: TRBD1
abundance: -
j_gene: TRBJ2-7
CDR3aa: CASSRGQLDYEQYF
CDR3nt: TGTGCCAGCAGCAGGGGACAGCTGGATTACGAGCAGTACTTC

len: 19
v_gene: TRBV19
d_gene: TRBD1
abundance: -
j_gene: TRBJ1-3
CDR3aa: CASSISSGTGGKSGNTIYF
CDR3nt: TGTGCCAGTAGTATCAGTAGCGGAACAGGGGGGAAGAGTGGAAACACCATATATTTT

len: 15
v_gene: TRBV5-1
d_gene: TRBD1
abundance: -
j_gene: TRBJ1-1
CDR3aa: CASSLARTGDTEAFF
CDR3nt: TGCGCCAGCAGCTTGGCCCGGACAGGGGACACTGAAGCTTTCTTT

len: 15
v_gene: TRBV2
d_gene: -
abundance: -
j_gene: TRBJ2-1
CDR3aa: CASSELGGAFNEQFF
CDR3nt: TGTGCCAGCAGTGAATTGGGCGGGGCGTTCAATGAGCAGTTCTTC

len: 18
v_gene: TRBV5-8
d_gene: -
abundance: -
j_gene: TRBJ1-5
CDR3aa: CASSFGRIAPNSNQPQHF
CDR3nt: TGTGCCAGCAGCTTCGGGAGGATTGCTCCGAATAGCAATCAGCCCCAGCATTTT

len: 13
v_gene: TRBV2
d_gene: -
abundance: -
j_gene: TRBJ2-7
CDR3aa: CVFKEEAAYEQYF
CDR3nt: TGTGTCTTCAAGGAGGAGGCGGCATACGAGCAGTACTTC

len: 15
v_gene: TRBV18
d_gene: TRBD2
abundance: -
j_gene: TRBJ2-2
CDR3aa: CASSPGRENTGELFF
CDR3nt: TGTGCCAGCTCCCCGGGGAGGGAGAACACCGGGGAGCTGTTTTTT

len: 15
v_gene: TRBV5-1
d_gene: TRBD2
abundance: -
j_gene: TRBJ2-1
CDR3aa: CASSPGTSGRFEQFF
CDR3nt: TGCGCCAGCAGCCCGGGGACTAGCGGGAGGTTTGAGCAGTTCTTC

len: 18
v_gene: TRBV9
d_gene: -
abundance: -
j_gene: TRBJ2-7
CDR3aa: CASSVDPGAAGETGEQYF
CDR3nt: TGTGCCAGCAGCGTAGATCCAGGGGCGGCGGGAGAAACGGGGGAGCAGTACTTC

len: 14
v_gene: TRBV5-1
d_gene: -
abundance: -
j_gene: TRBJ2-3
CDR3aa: CASFAVSSTDTQYF
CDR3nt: TGCGCCAGCTTTGCGGTATCTAGCACAGATACGCAGTATTTT

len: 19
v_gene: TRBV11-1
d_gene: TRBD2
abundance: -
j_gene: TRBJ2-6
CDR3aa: CASSSSTSGWSSGANVLTF
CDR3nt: TGTGCCAGCAGCTCTTCTACTAGCGGATGGAGCTCTGGGGCCAACGTCCTGACTTTC

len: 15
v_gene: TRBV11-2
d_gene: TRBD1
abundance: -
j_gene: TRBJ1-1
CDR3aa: CASSQTTGLNTEAFF
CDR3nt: TGTGCCAGCAGCCAGACGACAGGGCTGAACACTGAAGCTTTCTTT

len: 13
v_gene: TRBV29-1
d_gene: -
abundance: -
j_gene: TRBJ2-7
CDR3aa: CSVDAGKPYEQYF
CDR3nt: TGCAGCGTTGATGCGGGAAAGCCTTACGAGCAGTACTTC

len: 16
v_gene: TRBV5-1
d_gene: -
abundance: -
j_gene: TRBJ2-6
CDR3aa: CASSSTGEAGANVLTF
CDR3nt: TGCGCCAGCAGCTCGACGGGGGAGGCAGGGGCCAACGTCCTGACTTTC

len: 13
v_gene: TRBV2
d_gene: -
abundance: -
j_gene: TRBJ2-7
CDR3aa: CACKEETAYEQYF
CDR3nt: TGTGCCTGCAAGGAGGAGACGGCCTACGAGCAGTACTTC

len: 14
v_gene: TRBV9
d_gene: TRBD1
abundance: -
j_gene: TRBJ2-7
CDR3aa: CASSGGTGFYEQYF
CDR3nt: TGTGCCAGCAGCGGGGGGACAGGGTTCTACGAGCAGTACTTC

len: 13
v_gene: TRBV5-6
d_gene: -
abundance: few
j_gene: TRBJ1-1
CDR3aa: CASILRGNTEAFF
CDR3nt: TGTGCCAGCATCCTAAGGGGGAACACTGAAGCTTTCTTT

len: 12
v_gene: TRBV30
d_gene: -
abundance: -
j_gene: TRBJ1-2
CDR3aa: CAWRVGNYGYTF
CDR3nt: TGTGCCTGGAGGGTCGGTAACTATGGCTACACCTTC

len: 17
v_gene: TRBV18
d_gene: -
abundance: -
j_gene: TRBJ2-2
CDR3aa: CASSPRPGVLGTGELFF
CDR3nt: TGTGCCAGCTCACCCCGTCCGGGGGTGCTGGGCACCGGGGAGCTGTTTTTT

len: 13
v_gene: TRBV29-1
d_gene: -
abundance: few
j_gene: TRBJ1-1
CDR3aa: CSGSLGEYTEAFF
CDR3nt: TGCAGCGGGAGCCTCGGGGAGTACACTGAAGCTTTCTTT

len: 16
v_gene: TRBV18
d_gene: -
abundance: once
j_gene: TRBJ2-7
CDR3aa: CASSPGPGQGLYEQYF
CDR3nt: TGTGCCAGCTCACCGGGACCGGGCCAGGGACTCTACGAGCAGTACTTC

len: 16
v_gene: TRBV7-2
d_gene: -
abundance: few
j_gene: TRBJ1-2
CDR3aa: CASSPDPGQQSMGYTF
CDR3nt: TGTGCCAGCAGCCCCGACCCAGGACAACAGTCGATGGGCTACACCTTC

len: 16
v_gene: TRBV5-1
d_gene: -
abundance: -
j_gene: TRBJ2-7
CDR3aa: CASSLVPTGASYEQYF
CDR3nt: TGCGCCAGCAGCTTGGTCCCGACAGGTGCATCCTACGAGCAGTACTTC

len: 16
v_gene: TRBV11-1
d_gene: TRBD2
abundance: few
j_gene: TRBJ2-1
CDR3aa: CASSLASSGGQNEQFF
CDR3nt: TGTGCCAGCAGCTTAGCGTCCAGCGGGGGGCAAAATGAGCAGTTCTTC

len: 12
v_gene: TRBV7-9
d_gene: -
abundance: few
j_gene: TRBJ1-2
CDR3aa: CASSPGLYGYTF
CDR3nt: TGTGCCAGCAGCCCAGGGCTCTATGGCTACACCTTC

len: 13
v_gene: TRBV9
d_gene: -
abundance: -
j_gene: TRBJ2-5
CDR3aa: CASSEAPLETQYF
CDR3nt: TGTGCCAGCAGCGAAGCTCCCCTAGAGACCCAGTACTTC

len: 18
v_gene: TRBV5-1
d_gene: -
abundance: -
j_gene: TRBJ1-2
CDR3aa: CASSLLEQGNPSNYGYTF
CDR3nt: TGCGCCAGCAGCTTGCTGGAACAGGGTAATCCCTCTAACTATGGCTACACCTTC

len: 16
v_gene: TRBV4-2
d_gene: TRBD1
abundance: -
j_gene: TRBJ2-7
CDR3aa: CASSHPGTGNSYEQYF
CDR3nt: TGTGCCAGCAGCCACCCCGGGACAGGGAATTCCTACGAGCAGTACTTC

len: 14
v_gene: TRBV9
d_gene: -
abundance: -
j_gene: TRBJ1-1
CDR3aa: CASSPGGTNTEAFF
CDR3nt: TGTGCCAGCAGCCCCGGGGGGACGAACACTGAAGCTTTCTTT